The T cell receptor (beta chain) described here comes from a study of control samples from healthy donors and cancer patients. The assay was immunoSEQ multiplex PCR, and TCRdb's table has in-frame clones only and misses some. The sample yields fewer than 60,000 clones, roughly 96% seen once. Germline V gives CDR1 LGHDT, CDR2 YNNKEL (reference sequence). This CDR3 is built from 15 residues. Unmatched junction bases numbered 6, after V lost 1 base and J lost 5 bases. Sequencing used blood. The chain links TRBV3-1 (or the pseudogene TRBV3-2) to TRBJ2-5; 8 bases map to TRBD2. This receptor was taken from a man aged 25-45 years in good health. CDR3 in DNA: TGTGCCAGCAGCCAAGGAAGCGGGAGTTTCGAGACCCAGTACTTC. It translates to CASSQGSGSFETQYF.